The 9 T cell receptor beta chains presented below share a single source sample, sequenced in a study of glioma-infiltrating T cells after dendritic cell vaccination. Stated time point: after dendritic cell vaccination, including at tumor progression/relapse. The assay was immunoSEQ multiplex PCR, and TCRdb's table has in-frame clones only and misses some. The sample lists over 65,000 clones, 85% occurring once. This specimen was blood, taken after dendritic cell vaccination. The receptors stem from a human donor with glioblastoma.

This chain joins TRBV18 and TRBJ2-7; 7 nucleotides agree with TRBD1. The CDR3 covers 14 residues. Germline CDR1 is KGHSH and CDR2 is LQKENI. V shed 4 bases and J 1 base; nucleotides not matched to a gene: 4. CDR3 region: CASSRGRGSYEQYF. The CDR3 region has the DNA TGTGCCAGCTCACGGGGCAGGGGGTCCTACGAGCAGTACTTC.

The chain employs TRBV6-1 and TRBJ1-3; D ambiguous. Trimming removed 0 bases from V and 0 bases from J, with 3 bases in between. CDR3 size: 14 residues. Germline V lookup: CDR1 MNHNS, CDR2 SASEGT. The CDR3 sequence is CASSEALSGNTIYF. CDR3 coding DNA: TGTGCCAGCAGTGAAGCTCTCTCTGGAAACACCATATATTTT.

This chain links TRBV30 with TRBJ2-3, with 12 bases aligning to TRBD2. This CDR3 has 16 amino acids. In germline, CDR1 is GTSNPN, CDR2 SVGIG (reference sequence). V shed 2 bases and J 2 bases; nucleotides not matched to a gene: 5. This chain's CDR3 is CAWSPGTSGPTDTQYF. DNA of the CDR3: TGTGCCTGGAGTCCGGGGACTAGCGGGCCCACAGATACGCAGTATTTT.

The chain joins TRBV4-3 to TRBJ2-7; D ambiguous. CDR1 and CDR2 (germline): LGHNA, YSLEER. The CDR3 loop spans 14 amino acids. The ends were cut back, 6 bases at V and 0 bases at J, with 12 bases in the middle. CDR3 protein: CASSSTLSSYEQYF. The DNA for the CDR3 is TGCGCCAGCAGTAGTACGCTTAGCTCCTACGAGCAGTACTTC.

The chain is built from TRBV7-9 and TRBJ2-1; TRBD2 agrees at 9 bases. This CDR3 is 17 amino acids long. The V gene's germline CDR1 is SEHNR and CDR2 FQNEAQ (reference sequence). J gave up 3 bases and V 5 bases, and 11 bases lay outside the gene matches. In DNA, the CDR3 is TGTGCCAGCAGCCGACAGACTAGCGGTCCAAACTACAATGAGCAGTTCTTC. Amino acids: CASSRQTSGPNYNEQFF.

The chain is built from TRBV27 and TRBJ2-2; possibly TRBD2 for D (6 bases). The CDR3 loop spans 15 amino acids. Germline V gives CDR1 MNHEY, CDR2 SMNVEV (reference sequence). Trimming removed 6 bases at V and 1 base at J, with 12 bases between. CDR3 region: CASRPGLWNTGELFF. CDR3 nucleotide sequence: TGTGCCAGCAGGCCGGGACTCTGGAACACCGGGGAGCTGTTTTTT.

The chain uses TRBV9 and TRBJ2-3; 10 bases are a match to TRBD2. Losses at the gene ends were 3 bases for V and 0 bases for J; bases not matched to a gene: 4. The germline gives CDR1 SGDLS, CDR2 YYNGEE. CDR3 length: 16 residues. The CDR3 here is CASSDVAGGSTDTQYF. CDR3 in DNA: TGTGCCAGCAGCGACGTAGCGGGGGGAAGCACAGATACGCAGTATTTT.

The chain has TRBV5-1 and TRBJ1-2, with TRBD1 matching over 9 bases. The J segment lost 3 bases and the V segment lost 0 bases, leaving 3 bases of the junction unmatched. The CDR3 length is 15 residues. CDR1 and CDR2 from the germline V gene are SGHRS and YFSETQ. CDR3 in amino acids: CASSLGRQGDYGYTF. The DNA for the CDR3 is TGCGCCAGCAGCTTGGGCCGACAGGGGGACTATGGCTACACCTTC.

This sequence joins TRBV28 and TRBJ2-5, with 12 positions matching TRBD2. This CDR3 comprises 18 residues. After removal of 1 base from V and 4 bases from J, the junction contained 10 bases not matched to a gene. Germline loops: CDR1 MDHEN, CDR2 SYDVKM. The CDR3, as DNA: TGTGCCAGCAGTTTATACCTAGCGGGAGGGCCCGAGGGAGAGACCCAGTACTTC. Translation gives CASSLYLAGGPEGETQYF.